The TCR beta chain described here comes from a study of T cells after yellow fever vaccination. Broader study findings: Clones from primary vaccination mostly reappeared after the booster (approximately 96% CD4, around 90% CD8). A secondary response was less intense yet reached its peak sooner, at day 5 versus 15.

A word on this clonotype: What it binds is unknown.

The CDR3 spans 13 residues. V trimming: 4 bases; J trimming: 5 bases; junction bases outside the gene matches: 4. TCRdb ran MiXCR on the 5' RACE reads and lists one entry per CDR3 protein. The repertoire holds fewer than 450,000 distinct CDR3 sequences, approximately 4% seen once, with 20% to 30% in the top ten. The sample was PBMCs, taken 5 days after the yellow fever booster vaccination. This sequence was found in a man younger than 35 who received the YFV17D yellow fever vaccine. The chain has TRBV12-3 or TRBV12-4 and TRBJ1-1; TRBD1 matches at 7 bases. CDR3 DNA sequence: TGTGCCAGCAGTTGGACAGGAAGTACTGAAGCTTTCTTT. This translates into CASSWTGSTEAFF.